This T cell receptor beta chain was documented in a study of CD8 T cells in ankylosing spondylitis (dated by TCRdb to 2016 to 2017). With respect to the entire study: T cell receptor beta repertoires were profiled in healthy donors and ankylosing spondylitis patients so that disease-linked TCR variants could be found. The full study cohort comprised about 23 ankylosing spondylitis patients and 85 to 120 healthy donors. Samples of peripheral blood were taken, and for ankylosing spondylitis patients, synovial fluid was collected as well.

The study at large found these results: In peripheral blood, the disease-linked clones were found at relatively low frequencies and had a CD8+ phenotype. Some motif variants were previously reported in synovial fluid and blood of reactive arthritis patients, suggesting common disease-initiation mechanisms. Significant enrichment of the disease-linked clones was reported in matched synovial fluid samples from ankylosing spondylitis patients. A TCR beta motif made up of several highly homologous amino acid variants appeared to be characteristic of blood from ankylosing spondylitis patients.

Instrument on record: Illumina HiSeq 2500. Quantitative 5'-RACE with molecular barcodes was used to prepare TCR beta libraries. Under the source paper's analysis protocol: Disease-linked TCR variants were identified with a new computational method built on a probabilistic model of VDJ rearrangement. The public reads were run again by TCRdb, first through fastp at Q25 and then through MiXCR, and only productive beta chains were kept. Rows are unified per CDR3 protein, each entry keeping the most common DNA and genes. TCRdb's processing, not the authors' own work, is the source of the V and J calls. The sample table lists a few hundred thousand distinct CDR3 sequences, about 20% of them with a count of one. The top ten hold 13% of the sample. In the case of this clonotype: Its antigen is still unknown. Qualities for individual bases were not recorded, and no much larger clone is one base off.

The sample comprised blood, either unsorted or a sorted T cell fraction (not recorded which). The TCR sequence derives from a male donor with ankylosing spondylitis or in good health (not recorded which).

The CDR3 has the sequence CASSLAFFGGSLQETQYF. In nucleotides, the sequence is TGTGCCAGCAGTTTAGCGTTTTTCGGGGGCAGTTTGCAAGAGACCCAGTACTTC. The chain was built from TRBV12-3 or TRBV12-4 and TRBJ2-5; the D segment might be TRBD1 or TRBD2, since each matches 6 bases. Between the V and J ends, shortened by 0 bases and 2 bases respectively, the junction contains 19 bases. Its CDR3 holds 18 amino acids, cysteine through phenylalanine. Left in the record is the CDR3 DNA by itself, 54 bases read in frame from the first base.